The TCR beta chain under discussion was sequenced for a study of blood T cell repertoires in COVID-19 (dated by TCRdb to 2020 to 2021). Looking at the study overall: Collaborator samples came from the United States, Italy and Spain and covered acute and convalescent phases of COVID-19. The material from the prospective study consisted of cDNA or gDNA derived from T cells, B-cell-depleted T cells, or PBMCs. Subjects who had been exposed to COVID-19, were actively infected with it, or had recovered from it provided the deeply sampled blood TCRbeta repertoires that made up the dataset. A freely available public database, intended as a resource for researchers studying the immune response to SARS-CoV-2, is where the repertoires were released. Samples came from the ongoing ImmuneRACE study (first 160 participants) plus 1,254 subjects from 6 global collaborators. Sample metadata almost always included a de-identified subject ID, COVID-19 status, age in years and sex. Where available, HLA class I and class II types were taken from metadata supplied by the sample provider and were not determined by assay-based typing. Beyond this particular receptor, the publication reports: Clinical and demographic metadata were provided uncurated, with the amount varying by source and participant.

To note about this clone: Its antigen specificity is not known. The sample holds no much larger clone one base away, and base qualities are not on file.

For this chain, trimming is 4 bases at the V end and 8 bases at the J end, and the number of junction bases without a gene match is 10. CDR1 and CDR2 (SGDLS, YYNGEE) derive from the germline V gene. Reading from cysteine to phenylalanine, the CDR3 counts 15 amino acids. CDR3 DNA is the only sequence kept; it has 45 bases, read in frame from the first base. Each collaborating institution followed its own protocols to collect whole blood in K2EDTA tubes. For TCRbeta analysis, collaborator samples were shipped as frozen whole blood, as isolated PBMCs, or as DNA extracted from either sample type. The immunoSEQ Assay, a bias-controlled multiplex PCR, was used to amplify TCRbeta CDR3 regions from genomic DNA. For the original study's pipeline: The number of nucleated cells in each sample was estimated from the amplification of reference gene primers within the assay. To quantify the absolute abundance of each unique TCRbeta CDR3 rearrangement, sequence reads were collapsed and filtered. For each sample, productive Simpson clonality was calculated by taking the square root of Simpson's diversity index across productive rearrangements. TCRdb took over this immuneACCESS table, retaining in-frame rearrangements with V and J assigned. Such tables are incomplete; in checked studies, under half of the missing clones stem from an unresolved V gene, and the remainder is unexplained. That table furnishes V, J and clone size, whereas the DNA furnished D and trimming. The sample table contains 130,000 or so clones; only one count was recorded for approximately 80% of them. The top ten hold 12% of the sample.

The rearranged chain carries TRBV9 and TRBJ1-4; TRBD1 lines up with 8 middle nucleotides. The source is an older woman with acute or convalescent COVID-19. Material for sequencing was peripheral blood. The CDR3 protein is CASSSSGGRNEKLFF. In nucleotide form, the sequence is TGTGCCAGCAGCTCCTCAGGGGGCAGAAACGAAAAACTGTTTTTT.